The present TCR beta chain was sequenced within a study of blood T cell repertoires in COVID-19. In the study's own analysis: Scientists estimated how many nucleated cells there were by amplifying reference gene primers. Clones were read by immunoSEQ multiplex PCR, and TCRdb kept only the in-frame ones, dropping some. D and trimming come from the DNA, and the V and J calls and clone size come from that table. The sample yields roughly 67,000 clones, roughly nine tenths seen once. The sequencing input was peripheral blood. This clonotype was sampled from a man over 45 with active COVID-19.

CDR3 coding DNA: TGCGCCAGCAGTACCGGGACTAGCGACACCGGGGAGCTGTTTTTT. It specifies CASSTGTSDTGELFF. The gene calls are TRBV4-1 and TRBJ2-2, with 10 bases fitting TRBD2. With 6 bases clipped from V and 3 bases from J, the junction kept 4 bases outside the gene matches. The CDR3 sequence is 15 residues long. Germline CDR1 MGHRA, CDR2 YSYEKL.